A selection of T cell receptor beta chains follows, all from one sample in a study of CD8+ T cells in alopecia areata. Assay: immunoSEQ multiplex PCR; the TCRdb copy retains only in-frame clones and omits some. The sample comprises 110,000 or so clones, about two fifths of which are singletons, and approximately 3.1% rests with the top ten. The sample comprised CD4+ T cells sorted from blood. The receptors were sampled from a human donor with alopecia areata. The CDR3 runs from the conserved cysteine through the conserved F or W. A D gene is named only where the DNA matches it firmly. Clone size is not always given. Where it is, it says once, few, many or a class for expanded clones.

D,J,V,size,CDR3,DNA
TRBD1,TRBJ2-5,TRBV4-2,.,CASSQVDRGRETQYF,TGTGCCAGCAGCCAAGTTGACAGGGGGAGAGAGACCCAGTACTTC
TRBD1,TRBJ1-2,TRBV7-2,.,CASSKGQGGYGYTF,TGTGCCAGCAGCAAGGGACAGGGGGGCTATGGCTACACCTTC
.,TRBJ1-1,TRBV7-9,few,CASSEINTEAFF,TGTGCCAGCAGCGAAATTAACACTGAAGCTTTCTTT
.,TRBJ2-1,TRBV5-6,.,CASTERVQRNEQFF,TGTGCCAGTACCGAGAGGGTCCAGAGGAATGAGCAGTTCTTC
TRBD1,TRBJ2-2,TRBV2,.,CASTYQGANTGELFF,TGTGCCAGCACCTATCAGGGGGCAAACACCGGGGAGCTGTTTTTT
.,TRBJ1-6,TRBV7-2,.,CASSKPGPLGNSPLHF,TGTGCCAGCAGCAAACCGGGACCCCTGGGGAATTCACCCCTCCACTTT
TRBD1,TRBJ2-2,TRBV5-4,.,CASSWPPGQGTTGELFF,TGTGCCAGCAGCTGGCCCCCGGGACAGGGGACCACCGGGGAGCTGTTTTTT
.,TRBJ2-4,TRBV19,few,CASSIDTHKNIQYF,TGTGCCAGTAGTATAGACACACACAAAAACATTCAGTACTTC
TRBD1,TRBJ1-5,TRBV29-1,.,CSVRDRTNQPQHF,TGCAGCGTCCGGGACAGGACCAATCAGCCCCAGCATTTT
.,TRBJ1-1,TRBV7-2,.,CASSLDQVEAFF,TGTGCCAGCAGCTTAGACCAAGTGGAAGCTTTCTTT
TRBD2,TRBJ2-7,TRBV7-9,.,CASSPSGLDYEQYF,TGTGCCAGCAGCCCCTCCGGACTAGACTACGAGCAGTACTTC